Shown below are 32 T cell receptor beta chains from a single sample sequenced in a study of neurological immune-mediated disorders. A single record per CDR3 protein comes from TCRdb applying MiXCR to the 5' RACE reads. The data hold approximately 70,000 distinct CDR3 sequences, with roughly 4.9% observed a single time. Sequencing was carried out using PBMCs. These receptors originate from a woman aged 70-85 years with multiple sclerosis.

The chain employs TRBV9 and TRBJ2-4; D may be TRBD2 (5 bases). Looked up from germline, CDR1 is SGDLS and CDR2 is YYNGEE. V was trimmed by 0 bases and J by 5 bases, leaving 12 bases between them. The CDR3 spans 15 residues. The CDR3 DNA follows: TGTGCCAGCAGCGTAGCCCCCGGGATTCAAAACATTCAGTACTTC. Protein sequence: CASSVAPGIQNIQYF.

This clonotype was detected ten times or more. The gene calls are TRBV20-1 and TRBJ1-1; D call uncertain. From germline, CDR1 is DFQATT and CDR2 SNEGSKA (reference sequence). The CDR3 is 14 amino acids. V lost 4 bases to trimming and J lost 1 base, with 13 bases between them. CDR3 loop: CSATSHSSNTEAFF. CDR3 DNA sequence: TGCAGTGCTACATCGCATTCGTCGAACACTGAAGCTTTCTTT.

This clonotype has at least ten counts. The V gene is TRBV5-1, the J gene TRBJ2-1, with TRBD2 identical over 11 bases. Germline V gene data show CDR1 as SGHRS and CDR2 as YFSETQ. Trimming took 7 bases from V and 5 from J; bases not matched to a gene: 11. This CDR3 has 16 residues. This CDR3 is CASHSGRAFPNNEQFF. The CDR3, as DNA: TGCGCCAGCCATAGCGGGAGGGCCTTCCCAAACAATGAGCAGTTCTTC.

This clonotype has a handful of counts. The V gene is TRBV5-4, the J gene TRBJ2-4; perhaps TRBD2 as D (6 bases). This CDR3 has 18 residues. The germline V gene has CDR1 SGHNT and CDR2 YYREEE (reference sequence). With 2 bases removed from V and 6 bases from J, the gap between germline ends came to 24 bases. CDR3 amino acids: CASSFKDLWARRGNIQYF. The DNA for the CDR3 is TGTGCCAGCAGCTTCAAAGATCTATGGGCACGGAGGGGAAACATTCAGTACTTC.

This clonotype was recorded at least ten times. The junction shows a germline mismatch at one end, possibly a read error. CDR3 loop: CATSRDNYGYTF. The CDR3 nucleotides read TGTGCCACCAGTCGGGATAACTATGGCTACACCTTC. The chain carries TRBV6-6 and TRBJ1-2; D gene uncertain. The germline CDR1 and CDR2 sequences are MNHNY and SVGAGI (reference sequence). This CDR3 has 12 residues.

This clonotype was seen many times. The chain uses TRBV27 and TRBJ2-7; TRBD1 agrees at 7 bases. The CDR3 has 14 residues. V trimming: 4 bases; J trimming: 6 bases; junction bases outside the gene matches: 9. Looked up from germline, CDR1 is MNHEY and CDR2 is SMNVEV (reference sequence). This chain's CDR3 is CASSSNDRVSEQYF. CDR3 DNA sequence: TGTGCCAGCAGTTCGAACGACAGGGTGAGCGAGCAGTACTTC.

This clonotype was seen ten or more times. V and J are TRBV9 and TRBJ1-2; 8 bases are a match to TRBD1. The ends lost 0 bases at V and 5 bases at J; junction bases unmatched: 12. The CDR3 length is 17 residues. Germline loops: CDR1 SGDLS, CDR2 YYNGEE. The CDR3 reads CASSVGLGQALSYGYTF. Written as DNA, the CDR3 is TGTGCCAGCAGCGTAGGATTGGGACAGGCCCTCTCTTATGGCTACACCTTC.

This clonotype was recorded many times. V and J are TRBV7-3 and TRBJ1-1; D perhaps matches TRBD1 (5 bases). The CDR3 consists of 14 residues. Trimming took off 5 bases at V and 8 bases at J, with 18 bases between the two ends. Germline V gives CDR1 SGHTA, CDR2 FQGTGA. As DNA, the CDR3 is TGTGCCAGCAGCCCAGACACTCCGGGGGGAGAAGCTTTCTTT. Encoded protein: CASSPDTPGGEAFF. Full variable domain (missing parts from reference TRBV7-3 and TRBJ1-1): GAGVSQTPSNKVTEKGKYVELRCDPISGHTALYWYRQSLGQGPEFLIYFQGTGAADDSGLPNDRFFAVRPEGSVSTLKIQRTERGDSAVYLCASSPDTPGGEAFFGQGTRLTVV.

This clonotype has more than one count but fewer than ten. The J gene is TRBJ2-1, the V gene TRBV5-1; D is unclear. Trimming cost V 4 bases and J 6 bases, with 5 bases left between them. Germline V gene data show CDR1 as SGHRS and CDR2 as YFSETQ. The CDR3 totals 11 residues. CDR3 amino acids: CASSTPNEQFF. CDR3 in DNA: TGCGCCAGCAGCACGCCCAATGAGCAGTTCTTC.

A word on this clonotype: A much more abundant neighbour one base away suggests this may be a read error. The gene calls are TRBV7-9 and TRBJ1-2; 9 bases are shared with TRBD1. The CDR3 is 14 amino acids. Germline CDR1 and CDR2: SEHNR and FQNEAQ (reference sequence). Trimming removed 8 bases from V and 7 bases from J; junction bases left unmatched: 11. CDR3 in DNA: TGTGCCAGCCGCCCAACAGGGGGCAGTTCTGGCTACACCTTC. This sequence encodes CASRPTGGSSGYTF. Drawing the rest from reference TRBV7-9 and TRBJ1-2, the complete variable domain is DTGVSQNPRHKITKRGQNVTFRCDPISEHNRLYWYRQTLGQGPEFLTYFQNEAQLEKSRLLSDRFSAERPKGSFSTLEIQRTEQGDSAMYLCASRPTGGSSGYTFGSGTRLTVV.

V gene TRBV7-2 combines with J gene TRBJ2-5; D not certain. The CDR3 is 13 amino acids. Germline-derived CDR1 and CDR2 are SGHTA and FQGNSA. The germline V and J ends were trimmed by 2 bases and 4 bases, with 8 bases remaining between them. As DNA, the CDR3 is TGTGCCAGCAGCTTATCAAGGGTAGAGACCCAGTACTTC. This codes for CASSLSRVETQYF. Filled out from reference TRBV7-2 and TRBJ2-5, the complete variable domain reads GAGVSQSPSNKVTEKGKDVELRCDPISGHTALYWYRQSLGQGLEFLIYFQGNSAPDKSGLPSDRFSAERTGGSVSTLTIQRTQQEDSAVYLCASSLSRVETQYFGPGTRLLVL.

The chain employs TRBV4-1 and TRBJ2-4, with 14 bases aligning to TRBD2. The V and J ends lost 1 base and 2 bases, in that order; junction bases with no gene match: 10. Germline CDR1 reads MGHRA; CDR2 reads YSYEKL. CDR3 length equals 20 residues. CDR3 DNA sequence: TGCGCCAGCAGCCAAGCCGGGACTAGCGGGAGTGATGGGTCCAAAAACATTCAGTACTTC. Protein: CASSQAGTSGSDGSKNIQYF.

This chain uses TRBV29-1 with TRBJ1-1, with D tentatively TRBD1 (5 bases). The V and J ends lost 2 bases and 3 bases respectively, with 10 bases between them. Germline CDR1 reads SQVTM; CDR2 reads ANQGSEA. The CDR3 extends over 13 amino acids. The CDR3 bases are TGCAGCGTTGAAAGAGGGGTCGACACTGAAGCTTTCTTT. Translated, it gives CSVERGVDTEAFF.

Ten or more counts support this clonotype. The V gene is TRBV20-1, the J gene TRBJ2-7; D possibly corresponds to TRBD2 (6 bases). V was cut by 6 bases and J by 5 bases, with 20 bases left in between. The germline V gene encodes CDR1 DFQATT and CDR2 SNEGSKA (reference sequence). The CDR3 spans 14 residues. CDR3 region: CSAHAGGARHEQYF. CDR3 nucleotides: TGCAGTGCCCACGCGGGCGGGGCCCGGCACGAGCAGTACTTC.

V is TRBV20-1 and J is TRBJ2-1; D might be TRBD2 (6 bases). The V end was cut by 0 bases, the J end by 5 bases, with 11 bases between. The CDR3 has 14 residues. Looked up from germline, CDR1 is DFQATT and CDR2 is SNEGSKA (reference sequence). The DNA of the CDR3 is TGCAGTGCTAGAGATTATTCGGGGGACAATGAGCAGTTCTTC. Translating it yields CSARDYSGDNEQFF.

Only a few counts were recorded for this clonotype. The chain joins TRBV10-2 to TRBJ2-1; 12 nucleotides line up with TRBD2. The CDR3 is 14 residues long. V gave up 7 bases and J gave up 10 bases; unmatched junction bases: 8. The germline gives CDR1 WSHSY, CDR2 SAAADI. The CDR3 loop is CASMWTSGDGEQFF. For the CDR3, the DNA is TGCGCCAGCATGTGGACTAGCGGGGACGGGGAGCAGTTCTTC.

This clonotype was recorded many times. The chain has TRBV7-2 and TRBJ2-2; 11 positions agree with TRBD1. Per germline, CDR1 SGHTA and CDR2 FQGNSA. V lost 5 bases, J lost 5 bases, and 7 bases stayed unmatched. This CDR3 region has 16 residues. For the CDR3, the DNA is TGTGCCAGCAGCGGAAGGACAGGGGGCCGGACCGGGGAGCTGTTTTTT. Encoded protein: CASSGRTGGRTGELFF.

This clonotype was detected many times. The CDR3: CASSGRGNYGYTF. CDR3 coding DNA: TGTGCCAGCAGCGGAAGGGGGAACTATGGCTACACCTTC. The V gene is TRBV3-1, the J gene TRBJ1-2; weak D call: TRBD1 (6 bases). In germline, CDR1 is LGHDT, CDR2 YNNKEL (reference sequence). V was shortened by 5 bases and J by 2 bases, with 9 bases between the two germline ends. The length of the CDR3 is 13 residues.

This clonotype has at least ten counts. The rearrangement joins TRBV20-1 to TRBJ1-2; tentatively, D is TRBD1 (5 bases). CDR1 is DFQATT and CDR2 is SNEGSKA in the germline V gene (reference sequence). CDR3 length equals 14 residues. The germline V and J ends were trimmed by 5 bases and 0 bases, with 13 bases remaining between them. In DNA, the CDR3 is TGCAGTGCTGCTCAGGGATCGGCTAACTATGGCTACACCTTC. It encodes CSAAQGSANYGYTF.

This clonotype appeared many times. One end of the junction is discordant with germline, which a read error may explain. V and J are TRBV9 and TRBJ2-7, with 9 bases fitting TRBD2. Germline V gene lookup returns CDR1 SGDLS and CDR2 YYNGEE. This CDR3 comprises 15 residues. The CDR3 region is CASSVGGRASDEQYF. The CDR3 DNA follows: TGTGCCAGCAGCGTAGGCGGGAGGGCCTCCGACGAGCAGTACTTC.

Ten or more counts support this clonotype. CDR3 in DNA: TGCAGCGTTGAGGCTAGCGGGAAGGCTGAGCAGTTCTTC. Residues: CSVEASGKAEQFF. The genes are TRBV29-1 and TRBJ2-1; TRBD2 matches 9 bases. The CDR3 consists of 13 residues. V shed 3 bases and J 9 bases; nucleotides not matched to a gene: 6. Germline values: CDR1 SQVTM, CDR2 ANQGSEA.

At least ten counts were recorded for this clonotype. V gene TRBV3-1 combines with J gene TRBJ2-1; the match to TRBD2 covers 8 bases. Per germline, CDR1 LGHDT and CDR2 YNNKEL (reference sequence). Trimming removed 4 bases from V and 12 bases from J; junction bases left unmatched: 14. This CDR3 is 15 amino acids long. The CDR3, as DNA: TGTGCCAGCAGCCCTGAACTAGCGGTTAAGTTGGGGCAGTTCTTC. Its protein product is CASSPELAVKLGQFF.

This clonotype was detected ten times or more. The chain carries TRBV7-2 and TRBJ2-1, with a possible D match to TRBD1 (6 bases). Germline CDR1 SGHTA, CDR2 FQGNSA. V lost 2 bases to trimming and J lost 8 bases, with 10 bases between them. This CDR3 comprises 13 residues. CDR3 sequence reads: CASSLSDRYEQFF. CDR3 coding DNA: TGTGCCAGCAGCTTATCCGACAGGTATGAGCAGTTCTTC.

This clonotype was observed at least ten times. The chain recombines TRBV13 with TRBJ2-7, with D perhaps matching TRBD2 (6 bases). The CDR3 is 16 amino acids. V lost 8 bases to trimming and J lost 5 bases, with 25 bases between them. From germline, CDR1 is PRHDT and CDR2 FYEKMQ (reference sequence). The CDR3 DNA follows: TGTGCCAGCGGACTTAAGGGAGGTGTAACGCCGCACGAGCAGTACTTC. Its protein product is CASGLKGGVTPHEQYF. Drawing the rest from reference TRBV13 and TRBJ2-7, the complete variable domain is AAGVIQSPRHLIKEKRETATLKCYPIPRHDTVYWYQQGPGQDPQFLISFYEKMQSDKGSIPDRFSAQQFSDYHSELNMSSLELGDSALYFCASGLKGGVTPHEQYFGPGTRLTVT.

At least ten counts were recorded for this clonotype. This chain links TRBV5-1 with TRBJ2-7, with TRBD2 identical over 9 bases. CDR1 and CDR2 from the germline V gene are SGHRS and YFSETQ. This CDR3 contains 20 residues. V shed 2 bases, J shed 2 bases, and the junction held 20 bases outside the gene matches. CDR3 residues: CASSLLPASASGTRTYEQYF. As DNA, the CDR3 is TGCGCCAGCAGCTTACTCCCCGCGTCGGCTAGCGGGACCCGGACCTACGAGCAGTACTTC.

In this sample, this clonotype turned up a few times. The V gene is TRBV29-1, the J gene TRBJ1-6; 7 positions agree with TRBD1. After removal of 0 bases from V and 3 bases from J, the junction contained 5 bases not matched to a gene. The CDR3 consists of 16 residues. CDR1 and CDR2 (germline): SQVTM, ANQGSEA. The CDR3 loop is CSVEEADRLYNSPLHF. In DNA form, the CDR3 reads TGCAGCGTTGAAGAAGCGGACAGGCTCTATAATTCACCCCTCCACTTT.

There are many counts of this clonotype. This sequence joins TRBV15 and TRBJ2-3; no reliable D call. CDR1 and CDR2 (germline): LNHNV, YYDKDF (reference sequence). This CDR3 contains 15 residues. The V gene lost 1 base and the J gene lost 3 bases, with 11 bases spanning the gap. This CDR3 reads CATSRGTQGTDTQYF. CDR3 nucleotides: TGTGCCACCAGCAGAGGAACCCAAGGAACAGATACGCAGTATTTT.

This clonotype was seen once. This may arise from a read error, as a much more abundant clone is one base away. The chain links TRBV4-1 to TRBJ1-5; TRBD1 matches 8 bases. This CDR3 comprises 16 residues. CDR1 is MGHRA and CDR2 is YSYEKL in the germline V gene. The CDR3 region is CASSRIQDRANQHQHF. CDR3 coding DNA: TGCGCCAGCAGCCGAATCCAGGACAGGGCTAATCAGCACCAGCATTTT.

This clonotype was seen ten or more times. The V gene is TRBV4-1, the J gene TRBJ2-7; D may be TRBD1 or TRBD2 (5 bases each). The CDR3 covers 14 residues. With 0 bases removed from V and 7 bases from J, the gap between germline ends came to 13 bases. Germline CDR1 is MGHRA and CDR2 is YSYEKL. The CDR3 region has the DNA TGCGCCAGCAGCCAAGAGGGCACTAGGGGAGAGCAGTACTTC. Encoded protein: CASSQEGTRGEQYF.

This clonotype was counted a few times. The rearrangement joins TRBV4-3 to TRBJ2-1, with 11 bases lining up with TRBD2. J gave up 11 bases and V 2 bases, and 17 bases lay outside the gene matches. Germline loops: CDR1 LGHNA, CDR2 YSLEER. The CDR3 sequence is 18 residues long. DNA for the CDR3: TGCGCCAGCAGCCAACGCGCCCCACCGGGACTAGCGGATACAAAGCAGTTCTTC. Protein sequence: CASSQRAPPGLADTKQFF.

This clonotype was seen repeatedly, ten times or more. This chain uses TRBV4-3 with TRBJ2-7, with 7 positions matching TRBD2. After removal of 1 base from V and 1 base from J, the junction contained 16 bases not matched to a gene. Germline values: CDR1 LGHNA, CDR2 YSLEER. The CDR3 is 19 residues long. Here the CDR3 reads CASSQGVRWREPPSYEQYF. The CDR3, as DNA: TGCGCCAGCAGCCAAGGGGTTCGGTGGCGGGAGCCTCCTTCCTACGAGCAGTACTTC.

The gene calls are TRBV7-3 and TRBJ2-2; 9 nucleotides match TRBD1. V lost 5 bases to trimming and J lost 4 bases; unmatched junction nucleotides: 5. Germline assignment: CDR1 SGHTA and CDR2 FQGTGA. This CDR3 spans 15 amino acids. CDR3 nucleotide sequence: TGTGCCAGCAGCCCGACAGGGGGGAGCACCGGGGAGCTGTTTTTT. This sequence encodes CASSPTGGSTGELFF. The entire variable domain, with the rest obtained from reference TRBV7-3 and TRBJ2-2, is as follows: GAGVSQTPSNKVTEKGKYVELRCDPISGHTALYWYRQSLGQGPEFLIYFQGTGAADDSGLPNDRFFAVRPEGSVSTLKIQRTERGDSAVYLCASSPTGGSTGELFFGEGSRLTVL.